Shown below are 7 T cell receptor beta chains from a single sample sequenced in a study of cytomegalovirus exposure and HLA in healthy donors. The PCR was carried out with 60 Vbeta primers and 13 Jbeta primers. Assay: immunoSEQ multiplex PCR; the TCRdb copy retains only in-frame clones and omits some. The sample contains 25,000 to 40,000 clones, about 60% of which appear only once. Sequenced: PBMCs. Receptor source: a man aged 45-60 years in good health and CMV-seropositive.

CDR3 amino acids: CASSLTSGNTEAFF. CDR3 coding DNA: TGCGCCAGCAGCTTGACAAGTGGGAACACTGAAGCTTTCTTT. V and J are TRBV5-1 and TRBJ1-1; D unresolved. The V and J ends lost 1 base and 1 base respectively, with 8 bases between them. Germline CDR1 reads SGHRS; CDR2 reads YFSETQ. CDR3 size: 14 residues.

The rearrangement joins TRBV7-8 to TRBJ1-5; TRBD1 agrees at 8 bases. CDR3 length: 16 residues. From germline, CDR1 is SGHVS and CDR2 FQNEAQ. Losses at the gene ends were 0 bases for V and 10 bases for J; bases not matched to a gene: 11. This CDR3 is CASSLAWDRNPLPQHF. CDR3 bases: TGTGCCAGCAGCTTAGCGTGGGACAGGAATCCGTTACCCCAGCATTTT.

The V gene is TRBV2, the J gene TRBJ1-2, with 12 bases identical to TRBD1. Trimming at V came to 5 bases and at J to 2 bases, leaving 6 bases not matched to a gene. Germline lookup yields CDR1 SNHLY and CDR2 FYNNEI. This CDR3 has 16 amino acids. Written as DNA, the CDR3 is TGTGCCAGCAGTTCGGGACAGGGGGCATCAAACTATGGCTACACCTTC. Its translation: CASSSGQGASNYGYTF.

The V call is TRBV27, the J call TRBJ2-7, with 7 bases lining up with TRBD2. Per the germline V gene, CDR1 is MNHEY and CDR2 is SMNVEV (reference sequence). The CDR3 has 13 residues. With V trimmed by 6 bases and J by 3 bases, 5 bases remained unmatched. The CDR3 region has the DNA TGTGCCAGCAGGCCTAGCGGCTTCTACGAGCAGTACTTC. Protein: CASRPSGFYEQYF.

This clone turned up a few times. The chain combines TRBV27 with TRBJ2-1; TRBD1 might be the D (6 bases). Germline values: CDR1 MNHEY, CDR2 SMNVEV (reference sequence). Trimming removed 5 bases at V and 2 bases at J, with 10 bases between. The CDR3 runs 14 residues. The CDR3, as DNA: TGTGCCAGCAGTCTCAGGGGCACCTACAATGAGCAGTTCTTC. Translated: CASSLRGTYNEQFF.

This clone was observed once. This chain links TRBV7-2 with TRBJ2-3; TRBD2 matches at 8 bases. The CDR3 has 17 residues. Per the germline V gene, CDR1 is SGHTA and CDR2 is FQGNSA. Losses at the gene ends were 5 bases for V and 11 bases for J; bases not matched to a gene: 21. In DNA form, the CDR3 reads TGTGCCAGCAGCATAGTCACCGGGACTAGTGCCCATGGGGGGCAGTATTTT. Encoded protein: CASSIVTGTSAHGGQYF.

This rearrangement joins TRBV5-4 to TRBJ2-5, with a tentative D call TRBD2 (6 bases). The CDR3 sequence is 15 residues long. The V end was cut by 4 bases, the J end by 5 bases, with 18 bases between. Germline assignment: CDR1 SGHNT and CDR2 YYREEE (reference sequence). CDR3 loop: CASSPGAPASETQYF. DNA for the CDR3: TGTGCCAGCAGCCCGGGAGCACCGGCGAGTGAGACCCAGTACTTC.